The rows below give T cell receptor beta chains drawn from one sample of a study of cytomegalovirus exposure and HLA in healthy donors. Clones were read by immunoSEQ multiplex PCR, and TCRdb kept only the in-frame ones, dropping some. This table has about 180,000 clones, about 85% appearing once. Sequencing input: PBMCs. Receptor source: a man between 18 and 29 years old in good health and CMV-seropositive. CDR3s include the opening cysteine and the closing phenylalanine or tryptophan. Clone size, where shown, is once, few, many, or a class for clones that have expanded.

13 NA TRBJ2-7 TRBV2 CASSSTGGYEQYF
17 NA TRBJ2-3 TRBV15 CATSREVGRGDTDTQYF
11 few TRBJ2-7 TRBV2 CASKEAIEQYF
15 NA TRBJ1-1 TRBV27 CASSTTDRGYAEAFF
16 NA TRBJ2-7 TRBV18 CASSPRTSGFSYEQYF
13 NA TRBJ2-1 TRBV6-1 CASSAGPWNEQFF
14 NA TRBJ1-1 TRBV30 CAWMAGGPNTEAFF
14 NA TRBJ2-3 TRBV2 CASSVQLSTDTQYF
17 NA TRBJ2-1 TRBV4-2 CASSQEDSSGGVNEQFF
14 NA TRBJ2-7 TRBV18 CASSPDSASYEQYF
14 NA TRBJ1-4 TRBV28 CASTWGGKNEKLFF
14 NA TRBJ1-6 TRBV27 CATSTGLGNSPLHF
13 NA TRBJ1-2 TRBV5-1 CASSLEGNYGYTF
15 NA TRBJ2-3 TRBV2 CASSGLAGVTDTQYF
15 NA TRBJ2-5 TRBV27 CASSQGQGILETQYF
15 NA TRBJ2-5 TRBV5-4 CASSLGFPGLETQYF
12 NA TRBJ1-3 TRBV9 CASEDSGNTIYF
15 NA TRBJ2-1 TRBV29-1 CSVDLTGWTYNEQFF
14 NA TRBJ1-1 TRBV5-1 CASSLGQPNTEAFF
16 NA TRBJ2-7 TRBV13 CASSFRLSGGPGEQYF
16 NA TRBJ2-2 TRBV25-1 CASSATSGTYTGELFF
15 NA TRBJ1-5 TRBV27 CASSLYWARDQPQHF
15 NA TRBJ2-7 TRBV7-2 CASSSLKGASYEQYF
15 NA TRBJ2-5 TRBV19 CASSKDRGGGETQYF
13 once TRBJ1-2 TRBV30 CASSRDSFYGYTF
14 NA TRBJ1-2 TRBV7-9 CASSPGGVEYGYTF
14 few TRBJ1-2 TRBV4-1 CASSQEGSNYGYTF
13 NA TRBJ2-7 TRBV7-8 CASSLDGSFEQYF
14 NA TRBJ1-2 TRBV6-5 CASSTTGDQGGYTF